The 21 T cell receptor beta chains presented below share a single source sample, sequenced in a study of chemoradiotherapy in HPV16-positive cancers (dated by TCRdb to between 2021 and 2023). Libraries were constructed by the immunoSEQ multiplex PCR assay. TCRdb provides this immuneACCESS table in a form limited to in-frame rearrangements. Some clones are lacking; in checked studies, under half of them reflect an unresolved V gene, and why the rest are absent is not known. Across this sample there are tens of thousands of clones, with more than 80% seen only once. Less than 6.5% of the sample is taken by the ten largest. The sequences come from blood, collected from a patient who underwent chemoradiotherapy. All receptors derive from a human donor with HPV-associated anogenital cancer.

The V and J genes are TRBV10-1 and TRBJ2-3, with 8 positions matching TRBD2. Per the germline V gene, CDR1 is WNHNN and CDR2 is SYGVQD (reference sequence). The CDR3 totals 13 residues. J gave up 6 bases and V 4 bases, and 3 bases lay outside the gene matches. The CDR3 here is CASSAGGLDTQYF. The CDR3 DNA reads TGCGCCAGCAGTGCGGGGGGGCTTGATACGCAGTATTTT.

The V gene is TRBV18, the J gene TRBJ2-3, with 8 bases identical to TRBD1. J was trimmed by 4 bases and V by 1 base; bases with no gene match: 19. Germline CDR1 is KGHSH and CDR2 is LQKENI. The CDR3 contains 20 residues. CDR3 nucleotide sequence: TGTGCCAGCTCACCACTTGTTGGCACCTCAGGACAGGGTCGACCAGATACGCAGTATTTT. Translation gives CASSPLVGTSGQGRPDTQYF.

The chain links TRBV2 to TRBJ1-2, with TRBD1 matching over 9 bases. Germline lookup yields CDR1 SNHLY and CDR2 FYNNEI. This CDR3 region has 16 residues. Germline trimming cut 5 bases from V and 8 bases from J; bases unmatched to any gene: 15. The CDR3 here is CASSTPGQGFERGYTF. CDR3 coding DNA: TGTGCCAGCAGTACACCGGGACAGGGTTTTGAAAGGGGCTACACCTTC.

The genes are TRBV5-1 and TRBJ2-5; D gene unclear. Trimming left V 4 bases short and J 0 bases short, with 1 base between. Germline values: CDR1 SGHRS, CDR2 YFSETQ. The CDR3 length is 11 residues. The CDR3 nucleotides read TGCGCCAGCAGCAACCAAGAGACCCAGTACTTC. As protein: CASSNQETQYF.

The chain is built from TRBV7-6 and TRBJ1-3; weak D call: TRBD1 (5 bases). Germline V gene lookup returns CDR1 SGHVS and CDR2 FNYEAQ. Trimming removed 4 bases from V and 2 bases from J, with 15 bases in between. This CDR3 spans 16 amino acids. The chain's CDR3 is CASSSEGRSPGNTIYF. The CDR3 region has the DNA TGTGCCAGCAGCTCCGAGGGACGCTCCCCTGGAAACACCATATATTTT. The complete variable domain, with remaining parts taken from reference TRBV7-6 and TRBJ1-3, reads GAGVSQSPRYKVTKRGQDVALRCDPISGHVSLYWYRQALGQGPEFLTYFNYEAQQDKSGLPNDRFSAERPEGSISTLTIQRTEQRDSAMYRCASSSEGRSPGNTIYFGEGSWLTVV.

The chain combines TRBV29-1 with TRBJ2-7; D is possibly TRBD2 (6 bases). This CDR3 spans 14 amino acids. V gave up 2 bases and J gave up 3 bases, with 14 bases separating them. The germline V gene encodes CDR1 SQVTM and CDR2 ANQGSEA. CDR3 region: CSVETRDSIYEQYF. The CDR3 DNA sequence: TGCAGCGTTGAAACCAGGGACTCGATCTACGAGCAGTACTTC.

V usage is TRBV7-6 and J usage is TRBJ2-3, with 9 bases identical to TRBD2. CDR3 size: 15 residues. Germline V gene lookup returns CDR1 SGHVS and CDR2 FNYEAQ. V dropped 5 bases and J dropped 3; count of bases not matched to a gene: 6. This CDR3 reads CASSHSGGVTDTQYF. CDR3 sequence (DNA): TGTGCCAGCAGCCATAGCGGGGGAGTGACAGATACGCAGTATTTT.

This chain joins TRBV11-2 and TRBJ1-2; possibly TRBD1 for D (5 bases). The CDR3 extends over 14 amino acids. The germline V gene encodes CDR1 SGHAT and CDR2 FQNNGV. Trimming took off 0 bases at V and 7 bases at J, with 12 bases between the two ends. Here the CDR3 DNA reads TGTGCCAGCAGCTTAGATGGAGGGACCGCTGGCTACACCTTC. Translation: CASSLDGGTAGYTF.

The rearrangement links TRBV6-6 to TRBJ1-1, with D possibly being TRBD1 (6 bases). Germline CDR1 is MNHNY and CDR2 is SVGAGI (reference sequence). The CDR3 totals 15 residues. V lost 6 bases and J lost 1, with 15 bases in between. CDR3 DNA: TGTGCCAGCAGCATAAACGGACAGACGAACACTGAAGCTTTCTTT. Residues: CASSINGQTNTEAFF.

The V gene is TRBV7-9, the J gene TRBJ1-5; D ambiguous. Germline V gives CDR1 SEHNR, CDR2 FQNEAQ (reference sequence). This CDR3 region has 16 residues. V was cut by 0 bases and J by 4 bases, with 13 bases left in between. The CDR3 protein is CASSLAGPSGNQPQHF. The CDR3 nucleotides are TGTGCCAGCAGCTTAGCAGGGCCGTCGGGGAATCAGCCCCAGCATTTT.

This clone was recorded only once. The chain joins TRBV27 to TRBJ2-1, with 9 positions matching TRBD1. The V segment lost 3 bases and the J segment 4 bases; nucleotides outside the gene matches: 4. Germline-derived CDR1 and CDR2 are MNHEY and SMNVEV (reference sequence). The CDR3 has 15 residues. The CDR3 nucleotides read TGTGCCAGCAGTTTCCGGGACAGGGAATACAATGAGCAGTTCTTC. It codes for CASSFRDREYNEQFF.

The chain recombines TRBV2 with TRBJ1-2; 8 nucleotides line up with TRBD1. CDR3 length: 14 residues. The germline gives CDR1 SNHLY, CDR2 FYNNEI. Unmatched junction bases numbered 7, after V lost 6 bases and J lost 4 bases. CDR3 nucleotide sequence: TGTGCCAGCAGCGCGGACAGGGATTTCTATGGCTACACCTTC. Encoded protein: CASSADRDFYGYTF.

The chain recombines TRBV27 with TRBJ2-5; D gene ambiguous. Trimming left V 11 bases short and J 5 bases short, with 15 bases between. Per germline, CDR1 MNHEY and CDR2 SMNVEV (reference sequence). The CDR3 spans 12 residues. For the CDR3, the DNA is TGTGCCTCCAAAGGTCTGGGTGAGACCCAGTACTTC. Amino acids: CASKGLGETQYF.

The chain uses TRBV27 and TRBJ1-6; D ambiguous. Trimming left V 4 bases short and J 10 bases short, with 17 bases between. Germline V gene sequence: CDR1 MNHEY, CDR2 SMNVEV (reference sequence). The CDR3 has 15 amino acids. The CDR3 is CASSSPGKGGSPLHF. CDR3 DNA sequence: TGTGCCAGCAGTTCCCCCGGTAAGGGCGGATCACCCCTCCACTTT.

The genes are TRBV7-2 and TRBJ1-2; the match to TRBD1 covers 9 bases. V lost 5 bases, J lost 8 bases, and 9 bases stayed unmatched. This CDR3 contains 14 residues. The germline gives CDR1 SGHTA, CDR2 FQGNSA. This CDR3 reads CASSQQGAIDGYTF. The CDR3 nucleotides read TGTGCCAGCAGCCAACAGGGGGCAATTGACGGCTACACCTTC.

V is TRBV9 and J is TRBJ2-3; TRBD2 matches at 8 bases. CDR3 length equals 16 residues. With 0 bases clipped from V and 5 bases from J, the junction kept 8 bases outside the gene matches. Germline V gene lookup returns CDR1 SGDLS and CDR2 YYNGEE. CDR3 bases: TGTGCCAGCAGCGTAGTCTCGGGGGGGGCCGAAGATACGCAGTATTTT. Translating gives CASSVVSGGAEDTQYF.

The chain recombines TRBV20-1 with TRBJ1-1; possibly TRBD1 for D (6 bases). The CDR3 covers 11 residues. V was clipped by 3 bases and J by 8 bases, with 10 bases between them. The V gene's germline CDR1 is DFQATT and CDR2 SNEGSKA (reference sequence). Here the CDR3 reads CSARSGTEAFF. The CDR3 region has the DNA TGCAGTGCTAGGTCCGGGACAGAAGCTTTCTTT.

The V and J genes are TRBV18 and TRBJ1-2; 11 bases match TRBD1. CDR3 length equals 14 residues. V trimming: 3 bases; J trimming: 6 bases; junction bases outside the gene matches: 3. CDR1 KGHSH and CDR2 LQKENI come from the germline V gene. CDR3 nucleotide sequence: TGTGCCAGCTCACCCGGGACAGGGGGTAATGGCTACACCTTC. Its protein is CASSPGTGGNGYTF.

This chain joins TRBV14 and TRBJ2-2; D ambiguous. Germline-derived CDR1 and CDR2 are SGHDN and FVKESK. CDR3 length equals 16 residues. The germline V and J ends were trimmed by 6 bases and 5 bases, with 19 bases remaining between them. CDR3 protein: CASSTSVWGGTGELFF. In DNA, the CDR3 is TGTGCCAGCAGTACCTCGGTTTGGGGTGGTACCGGGGAGCTGTTTTTT. The whole variable domain, filled in from reference TRBV14 and TRBJ2-2, reads EAGVTQFPSHSVIEKGQTVTLRCDPISGHDNLYWYRRVMGKEIKFLLHFVKESKQDESGMPNNRFLAERTGGTYSTLKVQPAELEDSGVYFCASSTSVWGGTGELFFGEGSRLTVL.

V gene TRBV9 combines with J gene TRBJ1-3; D unclear. CDR1 and CDR2 (germline): SGDLS, YYNGEE. The CDR3 extends over 15 amino acids. The ends were cut back, 1 base at V and 0 bases at J, with 8 bases in the middle. The CDR3, as DNA: TGTGCCAGCAGCGTATCGGGGAGCTCTGGAAACACCATATATTTT. Its translation is CASSVSGSSGNTIYF.

The gene calls are TRBV7-8 and TRBJ1-1, with TRBD1 as a possible D gene (5 bases). The CDR3 is made up of 15 amino acids. Germline loops: CDR1 SGHVS, CDR2 FQNEAQ. The V gene lost 3 bases and the J gene lost 5 bases, with 16 bases spanning the gap. CDR3 coding DNA: TGTGCCAGCAGCTTCACAGGAGGCTCATATACTGAAGCTTTCTTT. Translation: CASSFTGGSYTEAFF.